These 32 T cell receptor beta chains share one sample of origin, sequenced in a study of T cell responses to AZD1222 COVID-19 vaccine. The table came from immunoSEQ multiplex PCR; TCRdb's copy has only in-frame clones and leaves some out. The sample has about 180,000 clones; roughly nine tenths are singletons. Sequenced material: peripheral blood, taken on day 0 of AZD1222 vaccination. The receptors derive from an adult in good health.

V is TRBV15 and J is TRBJ1-4, with a possible D match to TRBD1 (6 bases). V dropped 5 bases and J dropped 7 bases, with 11 bases sitting between them. Germline-derived CDR1 and CDR2 are LNHNV and YYDKDF (reference sequence). This CDR3 has 13 residues. DNA for the CDR3: TGTGCCACCAGCCGGACAGCCCTTGAAAAACTGTTTTTT. It encodes CATSRTALEKLFF.

The chain couples TRBV30 to TRBJ2-3; a weak D match, TRBD1 (6 bases). The V end lost 4 bases, the J end lost 2 bases, and 16 bases lay between the germline ends. Germline CDR1 GTSNPN, CDR2 SVGIG (reference sequence). The length of the CDR3 is 15 residues. The DNA for the CDR3 is TGTGCCTGGAATCCAGGGGTGGGCTCCACAGATACGCAGTATTTT. As protein: CAWNPGVGSTDTQYF.

CDR3 loop: CASSSRGSSLSGNTIYF. The CDR3 coding sequence is TGTGCCAGCAGCTCACGGGGCAGTTCTCTCTCTGGAAACACCATATATTTT. This chain links TRBV5-4 with TRBJ1-3; possible D gene TRBD1, 5 bases. In germline, CDR1 is SGHNT, CDR2 YYREEE (reference sequence). This CDR3 is built from 17 residues. Trimming stripped 3 bases from V and 0 bases from J, with 16 bases between. Complete variable domain (other parts from reference TRBV5-4 and TRBJ1-3): ETGVTQSPTHLIKTRGQQVTLRCSSQSGHNTVSWYQQALGQGPQFIFQYYREEENGRGNFPPRFSGLQFPNYSSELNVNALELDDSALYLCASSSRGSSLSGNTIYFGEGSWLTVV.

This chain links TRBV6-5 with TRBJ1-5, with TRBD1 matching 7 bases. V dropped 4 bases and J dropped 3; count of bases not matched to a gene: 6. Germline CDR1 is MNHEY and CDR2 is SVGAGI. The length of the CDR3 is 15 residues. CDR3 in amino acids: CASSLNRGINQPQHF. CDR3 DNA sequence: TGTGCCAGCAGTTTAAACAGGGGAATCAATCAGCCCCAGCATTTT.

This chain joins TRBV24-1 and TRBJ2-3, with TRBD1 matching 7 bases. Unmatched junction bases numbered 8, after V lost 3 bases and J lost 6 bases. CDR3 size: 15 residues. The germline V gene encodes CDR1 KGHDR and CDR2 SFDVKD. DNA of the CDR3: TGTGCCACCAGTGATCGACAGGGCTTTAAGGATACGCAGTATTTT. It translates to CATSDRQGFKDTQYF.

This chain links TRBV28 with TRBJ2-7, with D maybe TRBD2 (5 bases). CDR1 MDHEN and CDR2 SYDVKM come from the germline V gene. V lost 7 bases to trimming and J lost 2 bases, with 12 bases between them. The CDR3 contains 13 residues. The CDR3 loop reads CASKDPGTYEQYF. CDR3 nucleotide sequence: TGTGCCAGCAAGGATCCGGGAACCTACGAGCAGTACTTC.

The rearrangement links TRBV10-3 to TRBJ2-7; 8 bases are a match to TRBD1. J was trimmed by 12 bases and V by 3 bases; bases with no gene match: 7. The CDR3 is made up of 12 amino acids. Germline V gene lookup returns CDR1 ENHRY and CDR2 SYGVKD. CDR3: CAISDTTGDLYF. For the CDR3, the DNA is TGTGCCATCAGTGACACGACAGGGGATCTGTACTTC.

V gene TRBV10-3 combines with J gene TRBJ1-2, with a weak D call TRBD1 (5 bases). Germline CDR1 reads ENHRY; CDR2 reads SYGVKD. Trimming pared 0 bases from V and 0 bases from J, leaving 17 bases between. The CDR3 is 18 amino acids. This CDR3 reads CAISESLRGGQANYGYTF. CDR3 nucleotides: TGTGCCATCAGTGAGTCCCTAAGGGGCGGTCAGGCTAACTATGGCTACACCTTC.

The V and J genes are TRBV10-1 and TRBJ2-7; D tentatively fits TRBD1 or TRBD2 (6 bases each). CDR3 length: 14 amino acids. CDR1 is WNHNN and CDR2 is SYGVQD in the germline V gene (reference sequence). The V gene lost 6 bases and the J gene lost 0 bases, with 12 bases spanning the gap. CDR3 region: CASSLSGASYEQYF. The DNA for the CDR3 is TGCGCCAGCAGCCTTTCGGGGGCCTCCTACGAGCAGTACTTC.

The gene calls are TRBV7-9 and TRBJ2-7; D remains ambiguous. The CDR3 covers 14 residues. Germline loops: CDR1 SEHNR, CDR2 FQNEAQ (reference sequence). V dropped 0 bases and J dropped 5 bases, with 11 bases sitting between them. In nucleotides, the CDR3 is TGTGCCAGCAGCTTAGCGCGAAGCGACCACGAGCAGTACTTC. Translating it yields CASSLARSDHEQYF.

Only one count was recorded for this clone. The rearrangement joins TRBV27 to TRBJ1-3; D call uncertain. Trimming shortened V by 2 bases and J by 4 bases, and 9 bases separated the two germline ends. Germline assignment: CDR1 MNHEY and CDR2 SMNVEV (reference sequence). The CDR3 contains 14 residues. The CDR3 sequence is CASSLGGSGNTIYF. The CDR3 nucleotides are TGTGCCAGCAGTTTAGGAGGGTCCGGAAACACCATATATTTT.

The V and J genes are TRBV27 and TRBJ1-6, with a weak D call TRBD1 (6 bases). Germline-derived CDR1 and CDR2 are MNHEY and SMNVEV (reference sequence). Deletions cut 3 bases from V and 8 bases from J, with 20 bases between. The CDR3 is 17 amino acids. The CDR3 loop is CASSLSFRTVRDSPLHF. The CDR3 nucleotides are TGTGCCAGCAGTTTGTCCTTCCGGACAGTGAGGGATTCACCCCTCCACTTT.

J is TRBJ1-1 and V is TRBV5-1; 7 bases fit TRBD1. CDR1 and CDR2 from the germline V gene are SGHRS and YFSETQ. This CDR3 is 15 amino acids long. J gave up 1 base and V 0 bases, and 3 bases lay outside the gene matches. The CDR3: CASSLGDRANTEAFF. For the CDR3, the DNA is TGCGCCAGCAGCTTGGGTGACAGGGCGAACACTGAAGCTTTCTTT.

The CDR3 sequence: CAWSGGGGNEKLFF. Written as DNA, the CDR3 is TGTGCCTGGAGTGGAGGTGGGGGTAATGAAAAACTGTTTTTT. The rearrangement links TRBV30 to TRBJ1-4; tentatively, D is TRBD1 (5 bases). Germline V lookup: CDR1 GTSNPN, CDR2 SVGIG (reference sequence). The CDR3 consists of 14 residues. V lost 1 base to trimming and J lost 4 bases, with 10 bases between them.

The chain combines TRBV10-2 with TRBJ1-5; D might be TRBD1 (6 bases). V was clipped by 6 bases and J by 3 bases, with 21 bases between them. This CDR3 is built from 17 residues. Germline V gene data show CDR1 as WSHSY and CDR2 as SAAADI. DNA for the CDR3: TGCGCCAGCAGGGACAGTGACGGAGGGCGTTACAATCAGCCCCAGCATTTT. Its translation is CASRDSDGGRYNQPQHF.

The genes are TRBV7-2 and TRBJ1-5, with D possibly TRBD1 on 6 matching bases. The CDR3 totals 14 residues. V lost 2 bases and J lost 6, with 11 bases in between. Germline V gene lookup returns CDR1 SGHTA and CDR2 FQGNSA. CDR3 coding DNA: TGTGCCAGCAGCTTAAGTGGGGGGGCTCAGCCCCAGCATTTT. Its protein is CASSLSGGAQPQHF.

The CDR3 here is CASSLTWKQYF. CDR3 nucleotide sequence: TGTGCCAGCAGTCTTACCTGGAAGCAGTACTTC. The chain is built from TRBV28 and TRBJ2-7; D ambiguous. V lost 5 bases, J lost 8 bases, and 10 bases lay in between. The V gene's germline CDR1 is MDHEN and CDR2 SYDVKM. CDR3 length: 11 residues.

The chain has TRBV15 and TRBJ1-2; D perhaps matches TRBD1 (5 bases). Germline V gene lookup returns CDR1 LNHNV and CDR2 YYDKDF (reference sequence). The length of the CDR3 is 14 residues. V lost 4 bases, J lost 6 bases, and 15 bases lay in between. The CDR3 is CATSMGGTAHGYTF. The CDR3 DNA reads as TGTGCCACCAGCATGGGCGGGACGGCCCATGGCTACACCTTC. The whole variable domain, filled in from reference TRBV15 and TRBJ1-2, reads DAMVIQNPRYQVTQFGKPVTLSCSQTLNHNVMYWYQQKSSQAPKLLFHYYDKDFNNEADTPDNFQSRRPNTSFCFLDIRSPGLGDTAMYLCATSMGGTAHGYTFGSGTRLTVV.

The rearrangement links TRBV28 to TRBJ1-4; D is undetermined. V lost 5 bases and J 0 bases, leaving 13 bases between the germline ends. The CDR3 spans 16 residues. The V gene's germline CDR1 is MDHEN and CDR2 SYDVKM. The CDR3 DNA is TGTGCCAGCAGTGCAACACGGATAGCAACTAATGAAAAACTGTTTTTT. It translates to CASSATRIATNEKLFF.

CDR3 amino acids: CASRFGEDEKLFF. The CDR3 DNA sequence: TGTGCCAGCAGGTTCGGCGAGGATGAAAAACTGTTTTTT. The chain is built from TRBV11-2 and TRBJ1-4; no clear D. The CDR3 is 13 amino acids. Germline V lookup: CDR1 SGHAT, CDR2 FQNNGV. Trimming removed 6 bases at V and 6 bases at J, with 11 bases between. Combining the CDR3 with reference TRBV11-2 and TRBJ1-4 gives the whole variable domain EAGVAQSPRYKIIEKRQSVAFWCNPISGHATLYWYQQILGQGPKLLIQFQNNGVVDDSQLPKDRFSAERLKGVDSTLKIQPAKLEDSAVYLCASRFGEDEKLFFGSGTQLSVL.

J is TRBJ1-3 and V is TRBV28; D gene ambiguous. From germline, CDR1 is MDHEN and CDR2 SYDVKM. Trimming removed 6 bases from V and 1 base from J, with 10 bases in between. The CDR3 runs 14 residues. CDR3 DNA: TGTGCCAGCAGGCCGCGAAGGTCTGGAAACACCATATATTTT. It codes for CASRPRRSGNTIYF.

The V call is TRBV29-1, the J call TRBJ1-1, with D unclear. This CDR3 comprises 11 residues. V was clipped by 1 base and J by 5 bases, with 5 bases between them. CDR1 SQVTM and CDR2 ANQGSEA come from the germline V gene. The CDR3: CSVEAKTEAFF. Here the CDR3 DNA reads TGCAGCGTTGAAGCGAAGACTGAAGCTTTCTTT. Complete variable domain (other parts from reference TRBV29-1 and TRBJ1-1): SAVISQKPSRDICQRGTSLTIQCQVDSQVTMMFWYRQQPGQSLTLIATANQGSEATYESGFVIDKFPISRPNLTFSTLTVSNMSPEDSSIYLCSVEAKTEAFFGQGTRLTVV.

This sequence joins TRBV3-1 (or the pseudogene TRBV3-2) and TRBJ1-5, with TRBD1 as a possible D gene (5 bases). The germline CDR1 and CDR2 sequences are LGHDT and YNNKEL (reference sequence). CDR3 length equals 13 residues. The V end was cut by 0 bases, the J end by 15 bases, with 15 bases between. DNA of the CDR3: TGTGCCAGCAGCCAAGATCTACAGGCCGACCGGCATTTT. Protein: CASSQDLQADRHF.

The genes are TRBV7-3 and TRBJ1-1; D possibly corresponds to TRBD1 (6 bases). The CDR3 length is 16 residues. V was cut by 1 base and J by 1 base, with 13 bases left in between. Germline values: CDR1 SGHTA, CDR2 FQGTGA. CDR3 sequence: CASSLSSGTQNTEAFF. As DNA, the CDR3 is TGTGCCAGCAGCTTAAGTTCCGGGACACAGAACACTGAAGCTTTCTTT. The entire variable domain, with the rest obtained from reference TRBV7-3 and TRBJ1-1, is as follows: GAGVSQTPSNKVTEKGKYVELRCDPISGHTALYWYRQSLGQGPEFLIYFQGTGAADDSGLPNDRFFAVRPEGSVSTLKIQRTERGDSAVYLCASSLSSGTQNTEAFFGQGTRLTVV.

This clone was seen more than once but under ten times. The chain links TRBV4-1 to TRBJ1-1; possibly TRBD1 for D (5 bases). The germline V gene encodes CDR1 MGHRA and CDR2 YSYEKL. The CDR3 runs 17 residues. The V end lost 1 base, the J end lost 1 base, and 16 bases lay between the germline ends. The CDR3 loop is CASSQVGRTGKNTEAFF. The CDR3 coding sequence is TGCGCCAGCAGCCAAGTGGGCCGAACAGGAAAGAACACTGAAGCTTTCTTT.

This clone occurred a few times. This rearrangement joins TRBV7-2 to TRBJ1-1; D may be TRBD1 (5 bases). CDR3 length: 13 residues. Trimming removed 3 bases at V and 9 bases at J, with 14 bases between. CDR1 is SGHTA and CDR2 is FQGNSA in the germline V gene. Here the CDR3 DNA reads TGTGCCAGCAGCTTTGGTACGCGACAGAAAGCTTTCTTT. Translation gives CASSFGTRQKAFF.

This chain connects TRBV28 to TRBJ2-3; 8 nucleotides match TRBD1. Germline V CDR1 and CDR2: MDHEN, SYDVKM. V dropped 5 bases and J dropped 2; count of bases not matched to a gene: 6. CDR3 length: 15 amino acids. The CDR3, as DNA: TGTGCCAGCAGTAGGGGACAGGCTAACACAGATACGCAGTATTTT. Translation gives CASSRGQANTDTQYF.

The chain employs TRBV4-2 and TRBJ1-1; D not certain. CDR1 and CDR2 from the germline V gene are LGHNA and YNFKEQ. V dropped 0 bases and J dropped 1 base, with 12 bases sitting between them. The CDR3 runs to 16 residues. The CDR3 region is CASSQEGIQKNTEAFF. The CDR3 DNA follows: TGTGCCAGCAGCCAAGAGGGAATACAGAAGAACACTGAAGCTTTCTTT.

The chain combines TRBV10-1 with TRBJ1-1, with a possible D match to TRBD1 (6 bases). The CDR3 spans 13 residues. V was clipped by 6 bases and J by 2 bases, with 10 bases between them. Germline V gene sequence: CDR1 WNHNN, CDR2 SYGVQD (reference sequence). The chain's CDR3 is CASRMTGNTEAFF. CDR3 bases: TGCGCCAGCAGGATGACAGGTAACACTGAAGCTTTCTTT.

The V call is TRBV7-2, the J call TRBJ2-1; D is possibly TRBD2 (6 bases). The CDR3 loop spans 16 amino acids. CDR1 is SGHTA, CDR2 FQGNSA, per germline. V was clipped by 2 bases and J by 0 bases, with 11 bases between them. This CDR3 reads CASSLTRGSSYNEQFF. The DNA for the CDR3 is TGTGCCAGCAGCTTAACACGGGGGAGCTCCTACAATGAGCAGTTCTTC.

This clone has only a few counts. The chain recombines TRBV21-1 with TRBJ1-1; the listed D gene, TRBD1, was not tested against the DNA. TRBV21-1 is a listed pseudogene. The CDR3 is 18 residues long. This CDR3 reads CASSKALAGKSRNTEAFF. In DNA form, the CDR3 reads TGTGCCAGCAGCAAAGCGCTGGCAGGGAAGTCGCGGAACACTGAAGCTTTCTTT.

This clone was seen just once. Other DNA sequences in this specimen translate into the identical CDR3. The J gene is TRBJ1-2, the V gene TRBV30, with TRBD1 matching over 7 bases. V shed 3 bases, J shed 8 bases, and the junction held 3 bases outside the gene matches. The CDR3 is 11 amino acids. Germline CDR1 reads GTSNPN; CDR2 reads SVGIG (reference sequence). CDR3: CAWSSGGGYTF. CDR3 in DNA: TGTGCCTGGAGCTCAGGGGGAGGCTACACCTTC.